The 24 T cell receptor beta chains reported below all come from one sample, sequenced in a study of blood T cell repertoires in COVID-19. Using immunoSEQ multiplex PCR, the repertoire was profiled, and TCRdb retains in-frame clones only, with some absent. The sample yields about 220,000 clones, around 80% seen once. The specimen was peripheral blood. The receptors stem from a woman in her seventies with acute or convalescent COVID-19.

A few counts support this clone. CDR3 in DNA: TGTGCCAGCATTGGAGATGGAGCAGATACGCAGTATTTT. It encodes CASIGDGADTQYF. V gene TRBV2 combines with J gene TRBJ2-3; D gene uncertain. The V gene's germline CDR1 is SNHLY and CDR2 FYNNEI. The V gene lost 7 bases and the J gene lost 4 bases, with 12 bases spanning the gap. This CDR3 comprises 13 residues.

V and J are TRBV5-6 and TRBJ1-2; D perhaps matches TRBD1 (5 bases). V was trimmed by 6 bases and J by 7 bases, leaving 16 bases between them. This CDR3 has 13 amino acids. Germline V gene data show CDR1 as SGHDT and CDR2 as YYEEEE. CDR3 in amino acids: CASTIDSFGGYTF. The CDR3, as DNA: TGTGCCAGCACCATCGACAGTTTCGGTGGCTACACCTTC. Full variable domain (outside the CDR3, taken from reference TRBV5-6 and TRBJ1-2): DAGVTQSPTHLIKTRGQQVTLRCSPKSGHDTVSWYQQALGQGPQFIFQYYEEEERQRGNFPDRFSGHQFPNYSSELNVNALLLGDSALYLCASTIDSFGGYTFGSGTRLTVV.

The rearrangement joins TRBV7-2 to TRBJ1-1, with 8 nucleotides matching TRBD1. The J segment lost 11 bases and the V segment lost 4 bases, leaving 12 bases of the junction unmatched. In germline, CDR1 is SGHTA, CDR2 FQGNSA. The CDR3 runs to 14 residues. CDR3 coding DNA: TGTGCCAGCAGCTCCACAGGGGGTAAAGGTTTGGCTTTCTTT. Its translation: CASSSTGGKGLAFF.

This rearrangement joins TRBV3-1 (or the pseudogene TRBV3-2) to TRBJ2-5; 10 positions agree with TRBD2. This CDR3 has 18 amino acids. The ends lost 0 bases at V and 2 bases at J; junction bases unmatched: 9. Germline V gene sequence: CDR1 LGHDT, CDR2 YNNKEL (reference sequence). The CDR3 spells CASSQEFRAGGRQETQYF. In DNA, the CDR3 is TGTGCCAGCAGCCAAGAGTTTCGAGCGGGGGGGCGACAAGAGACCCAGTACTTC.

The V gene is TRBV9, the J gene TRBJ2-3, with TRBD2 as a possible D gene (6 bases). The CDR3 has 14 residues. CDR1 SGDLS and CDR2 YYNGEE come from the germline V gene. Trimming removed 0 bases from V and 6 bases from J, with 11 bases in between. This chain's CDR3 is CASSVGGTGDTQYF. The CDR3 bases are TGTGCCAGCAGCGTAGGAGGGACTGGGGATACGCAGTATTTT.

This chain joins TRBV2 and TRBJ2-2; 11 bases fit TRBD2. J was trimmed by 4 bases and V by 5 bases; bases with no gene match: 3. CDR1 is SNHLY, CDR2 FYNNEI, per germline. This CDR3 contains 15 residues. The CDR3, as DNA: TGTGCCAGCAGTTTTAGCGGGGGGGCCACCGGGGAGCTGTTTTTT. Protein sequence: CASSFSGGATGELFF.

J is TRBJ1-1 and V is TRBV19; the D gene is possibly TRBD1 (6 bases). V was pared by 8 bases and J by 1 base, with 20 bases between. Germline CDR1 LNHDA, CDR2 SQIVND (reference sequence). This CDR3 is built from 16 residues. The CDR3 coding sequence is TGTGCCAGTGGTGGTCGGGGGGCTATTTCGAACACTGAAGCTTTCTTT. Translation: CASGGRGAISNTEAFF.

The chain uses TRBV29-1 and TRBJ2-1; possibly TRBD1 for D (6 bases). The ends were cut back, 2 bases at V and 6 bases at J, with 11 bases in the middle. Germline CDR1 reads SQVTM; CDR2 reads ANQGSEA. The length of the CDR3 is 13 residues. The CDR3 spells CSVEKGVGNEQFF. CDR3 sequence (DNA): TGCAGCGTTGAAAAGGGGGTCGGCAATGAGCAGTTCTTC.

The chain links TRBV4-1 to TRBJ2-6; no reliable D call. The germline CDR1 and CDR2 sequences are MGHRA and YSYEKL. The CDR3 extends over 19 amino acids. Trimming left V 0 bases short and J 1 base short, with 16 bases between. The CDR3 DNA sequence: TGCGCCAGCAGCCAAGAACCCGATTCTCGGGTTTCTGGGGCCAACGTCCTGACTTTC. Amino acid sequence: CASSQEPDSRVSGANVLTF.

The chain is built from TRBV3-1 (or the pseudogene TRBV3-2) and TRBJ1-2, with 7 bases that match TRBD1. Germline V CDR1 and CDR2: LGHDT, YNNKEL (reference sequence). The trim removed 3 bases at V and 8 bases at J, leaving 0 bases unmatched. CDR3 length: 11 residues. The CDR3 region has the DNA TGTGCCAGCAGCCAGACAGGGGGCTACACCTTC. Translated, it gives CASSQTGGYTF.

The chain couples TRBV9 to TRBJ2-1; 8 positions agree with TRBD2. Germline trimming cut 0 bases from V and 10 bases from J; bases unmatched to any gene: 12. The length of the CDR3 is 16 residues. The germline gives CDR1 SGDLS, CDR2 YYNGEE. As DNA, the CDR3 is TGTGCCAGCAGCGTAGTAGGTCGGGGGGGCCCAAGGGAGCAGTTCTTC. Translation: CASSVVGRGGPREQFF.

The CDR3 loop is CASSQPTAQTYEQYF. The CDR3 region has the DNA TGTGCCAGCAGCCAACCGACGGCACAGACCTACGAGCAGTACTTC. The chain links TRBV13 to TRBJ2-7, with D unclear. Trimming cost V 5 bases and J 2 bases, with 16 bases left between them. The CDR3 is 15 amino acids. The germline CDR1 and CDR2 sequences are PRHDT and FYEKMQ (reference sequence).

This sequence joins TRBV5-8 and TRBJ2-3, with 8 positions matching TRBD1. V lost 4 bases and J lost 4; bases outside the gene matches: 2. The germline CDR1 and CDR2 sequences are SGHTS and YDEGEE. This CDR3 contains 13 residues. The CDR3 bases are TGTGCCAGCAGCCGGGGACAGGCAGATACGCAGTATTTT. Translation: CASSRGQADTQYF.

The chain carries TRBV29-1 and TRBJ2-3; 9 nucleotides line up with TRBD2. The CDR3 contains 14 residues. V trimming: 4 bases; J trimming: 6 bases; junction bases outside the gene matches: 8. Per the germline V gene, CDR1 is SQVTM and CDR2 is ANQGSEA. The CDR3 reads CSVGTSGPLDTQYF. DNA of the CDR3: TGCAGCGTTGGAACTAGCGGGCCCCTGGATACGCAGTATTTT.

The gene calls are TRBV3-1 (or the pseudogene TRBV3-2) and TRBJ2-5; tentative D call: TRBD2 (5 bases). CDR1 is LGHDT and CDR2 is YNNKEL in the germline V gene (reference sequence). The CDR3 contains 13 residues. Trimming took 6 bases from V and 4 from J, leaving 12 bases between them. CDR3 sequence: CASRKLGLETQYF. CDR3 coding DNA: TGTGCCAGCAGGAAACTAGGCTTAGAGACCCAGTACTTC.

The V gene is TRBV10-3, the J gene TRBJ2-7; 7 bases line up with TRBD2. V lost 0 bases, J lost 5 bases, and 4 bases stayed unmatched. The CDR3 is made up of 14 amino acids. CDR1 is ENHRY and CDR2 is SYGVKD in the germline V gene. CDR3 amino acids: CAISESRLAHEQYV. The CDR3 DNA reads TGTGCCATCAGTGAGTCGAGACTAGCCCACGAGCAGTACGTC.

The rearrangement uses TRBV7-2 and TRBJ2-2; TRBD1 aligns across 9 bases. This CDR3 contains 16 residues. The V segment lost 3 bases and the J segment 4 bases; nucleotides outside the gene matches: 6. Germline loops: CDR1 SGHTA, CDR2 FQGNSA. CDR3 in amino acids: CASSFSGTGLTGELFF. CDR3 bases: TGTGCCAGCAGCTTCTCCGGGACAGGGCTCACCGGGGAGCTGTTTTTT.

CDR3 nucleotides: TGTGCCACCAGCAGACCGGGACAGGGGGCAATCAATGAGCAGTTCTTC. Protein: CATSRPGQGAINEQFF. This chain links TRBV15 with TRBJ2-1; 12 bases fit TRBD1. The CDR3 contains 16 residues. CDR1 LNHNV and CDR2 YYDKDF come from the germline V gene (reference sequence). Unmatched junction bases numbered 5, after V lost 2 bases and J lost 6 bases.

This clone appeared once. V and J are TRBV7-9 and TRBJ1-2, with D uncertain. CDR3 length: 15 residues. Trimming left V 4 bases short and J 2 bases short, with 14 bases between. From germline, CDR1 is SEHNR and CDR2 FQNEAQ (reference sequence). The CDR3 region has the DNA TGTGCCAGCAGCTCCAGGTCGCAGGTGAACTATGGCTACACCTTC. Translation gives CASSSRSQVNYGYTF.

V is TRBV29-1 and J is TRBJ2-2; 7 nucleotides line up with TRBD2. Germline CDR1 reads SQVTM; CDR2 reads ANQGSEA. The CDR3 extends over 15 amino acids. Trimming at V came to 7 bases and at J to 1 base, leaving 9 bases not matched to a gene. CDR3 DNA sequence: TGCAGCGCCGGAGGGCGCGGGGGGAACACCGGGGAGCTGTTTTTT. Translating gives CSAGGRGGNTGELFF.

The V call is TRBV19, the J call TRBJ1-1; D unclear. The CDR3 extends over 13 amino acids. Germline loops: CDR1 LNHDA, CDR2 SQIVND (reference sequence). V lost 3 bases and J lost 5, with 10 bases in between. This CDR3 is CASSIPPATEAFF. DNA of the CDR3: TGTGCCAGTAGTATCCCCCCCGCGACTGAAGCTTTCTTT.

The DNA for the CDR3 is TGCAGTGCTAGTTCAAGGGGGAACTACGAGCAGTACTTC. This sequence encodes CSASSRGNYEQYF. This chain joins TRBV20-1 and TRBJ2-7, with TRBD1 as a possible D gene (6 bases). This CDR3 contains 13 residues. CDR1 is DFQATT, CDR2 SNEGSKA, per germline (reference sequence). V lost 3 bases, J lost 3 bases, and 12 bases lay in between.

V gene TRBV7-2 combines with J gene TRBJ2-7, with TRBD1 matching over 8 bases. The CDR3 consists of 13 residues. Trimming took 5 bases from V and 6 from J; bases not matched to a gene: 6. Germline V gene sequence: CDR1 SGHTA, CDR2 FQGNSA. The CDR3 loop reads CASSPWTGPEQYF. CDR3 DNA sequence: TGTGCCAGCAGCCCGTGGACAGGGCCCGAGCAGTACTTC. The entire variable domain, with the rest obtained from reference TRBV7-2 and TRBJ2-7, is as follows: GAGVSQSPSNKVTEKGKDVELRCDPISGHTALYWYRQSLGQGLEFLIYFQGNSAPDKSGLPSDRFSAERTGGSVSTLTIQRTQQEDSAVYLCASSPWTGPEQYFGPGTRLTVT.

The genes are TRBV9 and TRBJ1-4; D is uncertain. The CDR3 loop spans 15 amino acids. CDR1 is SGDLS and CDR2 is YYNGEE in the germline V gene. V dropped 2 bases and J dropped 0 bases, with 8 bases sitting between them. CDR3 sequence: CASSVGVATNEKLFF. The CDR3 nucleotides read TGTGCCAGCAGCGTCGGGGTTGCAACTAATGAAAAACTGTTTTTT.